This TCR beta chain comes out of a study of T cell changes during pregnancy in multiple sclerosis (dated by TCRdb to about 2019). Regarding the study in general: The study looked at changes in the T cell repertoire across pregnancy in women with multiple sclerosis.

V is cut back by 5 bases and J by 3 bases, with 4 bases in the junction unmatched. CDR1 is given as LNHDA and CDR2 as SQIVND, both from the germline V gene (reference sequence). Reading from cysteine to phenylalanine, the CDR3 counts 13 amino acids. Only the CDR3 DNA stays, 39 bases, in frame from base 1. Library prep was done by the immunoSEQ multiplex PCR assay. This immuneACCESS table, as held by TCRdb, lists in-frame sequences with V and J called but not all clones. Of the missing ones, under half trace to an unresolved V gene in checked studies; the others have no known cause. The sample records fewer than 150,000 clones, about 95% of which are singletons. The ten largest clones represent over 0.35% of the sample. About this clone: No antigen is known for it. Per-base qualities were not stored, and no clone one base away is much larger.

The rearranged chain carries TRBV19 and TRBJ2-7; 7 junctional bases match TRBD2. Sequencing used peripheral blood, obtained after pregnancy. This sequence was found in a female donor with multiple sclerosis, enrolled in a pregnancy study. The nucleotide sequence reads TGTGCCAGTAGTGGGGCTAGCGGCTACGAGCAGTACTTC. Its translation is CASSGASGYEQYF. This CDR3, with the reference TRBV19 and TRBJ2-7 proteins standing in past its ends, gives the full variable domain DGGITQSPKYLFRKEGQNVTLSCEQNLNHDAMYWYRQDPGQGLRLIYYSQIVNDFQKGDIAEGYSVSREKKESFPLTVTSAQKNPTAFYLCASSGASGYEQYFGPGTRLTVT.